This TCR beta chain emerged from a study of CD8+CD57+ T cells in acquired aplastic anemia. Genomic DNA templated the TCR beta VDJ and CDR3 profiling. TCRdb reprocessed the reads via MiXCR and lists one record per CDR3 protein. The sample comprises over 150,000 distinct CDR3 sequences, around 59% of which are singletons, and roughly 15% rests with the top ten. There are many counts of this clonotype. V gave up 3 bases and J gave up 3 bases, with 12 bases separating them. The CDR3 extends over 14 amino acids. The specimen was sorted CD4+, CD8+, or CD8+CD57+ T cells (not recorded which) from PBMCs. This chain uses TRBV12-3 or TRBV12-4 with TRBJ2-7, with D possibly being TRBD2 (6 bases). The source of this sequence is a human donor in good health, serving as a control. The chain's CDR3 is CASSFEEGFYEQYF. The CDR3 nucleotides read TGTGCCAGCAGTTTCGAGGAGGGGTTCTACGAGCAGTACTTC.